Following are 23 T cell receptor beta chains from one sample sequenced in a study of T-cell reconstitution after alpha-beta-depleted transplantation in children. As it was prepared, the TCRbeta library received unique molecular identifiers. TCRdb used MiXCR to reprocess the PCR reads, holding one entry per CDR3 protein. The sample shows hundreds of thousands of distinct CDR3 sequences, around 13% of them seen only once. The starting material was PBMCs, mostly from graft donor cells, obtained 360 days after TCRalphabeta/CD19-depleted stem cell transplant. The receptors originated from a male patient between 10 and 17 years old who had a stem cell transplant for acute myeloid leukemia, so the T cells may come from the graft donor.

The chain's CDR3 is CASSHGGWTGGGEQYF. The CDR3 nucleotides read TGTGCCAGCAGTCACGGGGGATGGACAGGGGGCGGGGAGCAGTACTTC. This rearrangement joins TRBV12-3 or TRBV12-4 to TRBJ2-7, with TRBD1 matching 11 bases. Losses at the gene ends were 5 bases for V and 7 bases for J; bases not matched to a gene: 13. The CDR3 consists of 16 residues.

This clonotype was observed a handful of times. The chain couples TRBV7-2 to TRBJ2-7, with a weak D call TRBD2 (5 bases). The CDR3 spans 14 residues. Germline lookup yields CDR1 SGHTA and CDR2 FQGNSA. The V end lost 5 bases, the J end lost 2 bases, and 13 bases lay between the germline ends. CDR3 sequence: CASSRGLDPYEQYF. For the CDR3, the DNA is TGTGCCAGCAGCCGAGGACTCGACCCCTACGAGCAGTACTTC.

The chain has TRBV20-1 and TRBJ2-3, with TRBD1 matching 8 bases. From germline, CDR1 is DFQATT and CDR2 SNEGSKA (reference sequence). Trimming cost V 6 bases and J 4 bases; bases outside gene matches: 12. The CDR3 runs 15 residues. DNA for the CDR3: TGCAGTGCCACAGGGGGGCAGGGGGCTTCAGATACGCAGTATTTT. As protein: CSATGGQGASDTQYF.

This clonotype was found many times. V usage is TRBV5-1 and J usage is TRBJ2-7; D is uncertain. The V gene's germline CDR1 is SGHRS and CDR2 YFSETQ. The V and J ends lost 0 bases and 2 bases respectively, with 9 bases between them. The CDR3 is 14 amino acids. For the CDR3, the DNA is TGCGCCAGCAGCTTGGTCACAGCCACCTACGAGCAGTACTTC. Translated: CASSLVTATYEQYF.

This clonotype was seen only a few times. The genes are TRBV15 and TRBJ2-7, with 7 bases that match TRBD2. Germline V gene sequence: CDR1 LNHNV, CDR2 YYDKDF (reference sequence). CDR3 size: 15 residues. Trimming cost V 1 base and J 0 bases; bases outside gene matches: 3. The CDR3 spells CATSRVASGSYEQYF. The CDR3 DNA is TGTGCCACCAGCAGAGTAGCTAGCGGCTCCTACGAGCAGTACTTC. Full variable domain (missing parts from reference TRBV15 and TRBJ2-7): DAMVIQNPRYQVTQFGKPVTLSCSQTLNHNVMYWYQQKSSQAPKLLFHYYDKDFNNEADTPDNFQSRRPNTSFCFLDIRSPGLGDTAMYLCATSRVASGSYEQYFGPGTRLTVT.

Many counts were recorded for this clonotype. The genes are TRBV5-1 and TRBJ2-7; 10 bases are a match to TRBD1. V was pared by 0 bases and J by 6 bases, with 6 bases of the junction left unmatched. There are 15 residues in the CDR3. Germline values: CDR1 SGHRS, CDR2 YFSETQ. CDR3 sequence: CASSLAGTGVGEQYF. Written as DNA, the CDR3 is TGCGCCAGCAGCTTGGCAGGGACAGGGGTTGGCGAGCAGTACTTC.

The table lists this clonotype with a few counts. The rearrangement links TRBV5-5 to TRBJ1-1; tentatively, D is TRBD1 (6 bases). The CDR3 sequence is 12 residues long. Trimming pared 1 base from V and 10 bases from J, leaving 11 bases between. The germline CDR1 and CDR2 sequences are SGHKS and YYEKEE (reference sequence). The CDR3 sequence: CASSLPQGRAFF. The CDR3 nucleotides are TGTGCCAGCAGCTTGCCTCAGGGGCGAGCTTTCTTT.

This clonotype was recorded a few times. This sequence joins TRBV7-9 and TRBJ2-1, with 12 nucleotides matching TRBD2. Germline V gene lookup returns CDR1 SEHNR and CDR2 FQNEAQ (reference sequence). The trim removed 5 bases at V and 1 base at J, leaving 6 bases unmatched. This CDR3 contains 17 residues. The CDR3 sequence is CASSRLTSGRSYNEQFF. The CDR3 DNA is TGTGCCAGCAGCCGGCTGACTAGCGGGAGATCCTACAATGAGCAGTTCTTC.

The rearrangement links TRBV19 to TRBJ2-1; 9 nucleotides agree with TRBD1. V dropped 4 bases and J dropped 4; count of bases not matched to a gene: 2. Germline V CDR1 and CDR2: LNHDA, SQIVND (reference sequence). This CDR3 region has 14 residues. The DNA for the CDR3 is TGTGCCAGTAGTACGGACAGGGGATACAATGAGCAGTTCTTC. This encodes CASSTDRGYNEQFF. The variable domain in full, with the rest retrieved from reference TRBV19 and TRBJ2-1, is DGGITQSPKYLFRKEGQNVTLSCEQNLNHDAMYWYRQDPGQGLRLIYYSQIVNDFQKGDIAEGYSVSREKKESFPLTVTSAQKNPTAFYLCASSTDRGYNEQFFGPGTRLTVL.

V usage is TRBV28 and J usage is TRBJ2-3; a possible D gene is TRBD2 (6 bases). The CDR3 totals 16 residues. Trimming took 3 bases from V and 3 from J, leaving 16 bases between them. The germline V gene encodes CDR1 MDHEN and CDR2 SYDVKM. Here the CDR3 reads CASSFPIGRGTDTQYF. CDR3 DNA sequence: TGTGCCAGCAGTTTCCCCATCGGGCGGGGTACAGATACGCAGTATTTT.

This clonotype showed up just a few times. This chain joins TRBV3-1 and TRBJ1-3; TRBD1 aligns across 7 bases. The CDR3 covers 14 residues. CDR1 and CDR2 from the germline V gene are LGHDT and YNNKEL (reference sequence). Trimming at V came to 4 bases and at J to 4 bases, leaving 4 bases not matched to a gene. The CDR3 nucleotides read TGTGCCAGCAGCCCCAGGACAGGCGGAAACACCATATATTTT. It specifies CASSPRTGGNTIYF.

There are a few counts of this clonotype. The chain recombines TRBV6-2 or TRBV6-3 with TRBJ2-1; 10 nucleotides agree with TRBD2. There are 19 residues in the CDR3. Trimming at V came to 0 bases and at J to 5 bases, leaving 13 bases not matched to a gene. Germline lookup yields CDR1 MNHEY and CDR2 SVGEGT. This chain's CDR3 is CASSYSIVPELAGNNEQFF. CDR3 in DNA: TGTGCCAGCAGTTACTCGATAGTACCCGAACTAGCGGGGAACAATGAGCAGTTCTTC.

The V and J genes are TRBV28 and TRBJ2-7; 11 bases line up with TRBD2. The CDR3 spans 15 residues. The V and J ends lost 2 bases and 12 bases, in that order; junction bases with no gene match: 12. The germline CDR1 and CDR2 sequences are MDHEN and SYDVKM. The CDR3 here is CASSLTGLAEPFRYF. CDR3 nucleotide sequence: TGTGCCAGCAGTTTAACGGGACTAGCGGAGCCCTTTAGGTACTTC.

The table lists this clonotype with a few counts. The gene calls are TRBV27 and TRBJ2-1; 10 bases fit TRBD2. V lost 1 base and J lost 5; bases outside the gene matches: 8. This CDR3 spans 17 amino acids. Germline V gene lookup returns CDR1 MNHEY and CDR2 SMNVEV (reference sequence). Written as DNA, the CDR3 is TGTGCCAGCAGTTTATGGAAGCTAGCGGGAGTGCACAATGAGCAGTTCTTC. Amino acid sequence: CASSLWKLAGVHNEQFF.

This clonotype was counted a few times. Written as DNA, the CDR3 is TGTGCCAGCAGCCAGGTTGGCGGGAGGAGCACAGATACGCAGTATTTT. Translating gives CASSQVGGRSTDTQYF. This sequence joins TRBV3-1 and TRBJ2-3, with TRBD2 matching over 8 bases. Trimming at V came to 3 bases and at J to 0 bases, leaving 5 bases not matched to a gene. Germline loops: CDR1 LGHDT, CDR2 YNNKEL (reference sequence). The CDR3 contains 16 residues.

This clonotype was detected only a few times. The V call is TRBV9, the J call TRBJ2-3, with D maybe TRBD1 (5 bases). This CDR3 region has 15 residues. The germline CDR1 and CDR2 sequences are SGDLS and YYNGEE. Trimming shortened V by 0 bases and J by 4 bases, and 12 bases separated the two germline ends. For the CDR3, the DNA is TGTGCCAGCAGCGTAGGGAGTGGGGCCTCAGATACGCAGTATTTT. Its protein product is CASSVGSGASDTQYF.

This chain joins TRBV20-1 and TRBJ2-3, with D unclear. CDR3 length: 14 residues. Trimming took 6 bases from V and 2 from J, leaving 15 bases between them. Germline V gene sequence: CDR1 DFQATT, CDR2 SNEGSKA (reference sequence). This CDR3 is CSAPRLVYTDTQYF. CDR3 nucleotide sequence: TGCAGTGCCCCCCGGTTAGTTTACACAGATACGCAGTATTTT.

A word on this clonotype: The CDR3 carries no conserved terminal phenylalanine or tryptophan, so it likely arises from a read error. V and J are TRBV7-2 and TRBJ2-1, with D unclear. The CDR3 totals 15 residues. The germline V gene has CDR1 SGHTA and CDR2 FQGNSA. V was cut by 2 bases and J by 0 bases, with 8 bases left in between. CDR3 DNA sequence: TGTGCCAGCAGCTTACGGGCGAGCTCCTACAATGAGCAGTTCTAC. Protein: CASSLRASSYNEQFY.

In its sample, this clonotype was seen a few times. The chain couples TRBV4-3 to TRBJ2-3, with TRBD1 matching over 7 bases. The V and J ends lost 4 bases and 6 bases, in that order; junction bases with no gene match: 10. The CDR3 spans 15 residues. From germline, CDR1 is LGHNA and CDR2 YSLEER. CDR3 region: CASSPGHRGADTQYF. In DNA form, the CDR3 reads TGCGCCAGCAGCCCGGGACACAGGGGAGCGGATACGCAGTATTTT.

Notes on this clonotype: A much larger clone differs from this one at a single base, so this may be a read error. Since no conserved phenylalanine or tryptophan closes the CDR3, a read error is the likely cause. The V gene is TRBV12-3 or TRBV12-4, the J gene TRBJ1-1; D is unclear. Trimming removed 5 bases at V and 4 bases at J, with 11 bases between. This CDR3 is 13 amino acids long. CDR3 in DNA: TGTGCCAGCAGTACACCTCTGGGCACTGAAGCTTTCTCT. Amino acids: CASSTPLGTEAFS.

This clonotype was observed at least ten times. The chain uses TRBV12-3 or TRBV12-4 and TRBJ2-7; weak D call: TRBD2 (5 bases). The V and J ends lost 5 bases and 4 bases respectively, with 12 bases between them. The CDR3 has 13 amino acids. The DNA for the CDR3 is TGTGCCAGCAGTCCCCGGACTTTTTACGAGCAGTACTTC. Translating it yields CASSPRTFYEQYF.

This chain links TRBV20-1 with TRBJ2-7, with 14 nucleotides matching TRBD2. The CDR3 consists of 16 residues. The germline gives CDR1 DFQATT, CDR2 SNEGSKA (reference sequence). Trimming took 7 bases from V and 2 from J; bases not matched to a gene: 10. Here the CDR3 reads CSGGLAGVRDAYEQYF. CDR3 DNA: TGCAGTGGGGGACTAGCGGGAGTCCGGGACGCCTACGAGCAGTACTTC.

The chain has TRBV5-6 and TRBJ1-1; weak D call: TRBD1 (5 bases). This CDR3 has 15 residues. CDR1 is SGHDT and CDR2 is YYEEEE in the germline V gene. V lost 4 bases, J lost 5 bases, and 18 bases lay in between. The CDR3 reads CASSPPAGRGTEAFF. CDR3 nucleotide sequence: TGTGCCAGCAGCCCCCCCGCGGGAAGGGGTACTGAAGCTTTCTTT.